This TCR beta chain was captured by sequencing in a study of T cell repertoires in cytomegalovirus infection. Looking at the study overall: It can be stated that public TCR beta signatures indicated CMV infection as well as a matching HLA type.

This clonotype was recorded a few times. Its target is unknown. Trimming shortened V by 2 bases and J by 5 bases, and 3 bases separated the two germline ends. The CDR3 length is 12 residues. Germline V gives CDR1 SEHNR, CDR2 FQNEAQ (reference sequence). TCRdb re-derived calls from the reads in MiXCR, one entry per CDR3 protein. This sample has 200,000 or so distinct CDR3 sequences, with about 30% found just once. The study, taken as a whole, reports: Carriers of CMV and the relevant HLA type were discriminated by public TCR beta frequency. Across the ex vivo response, the dominant clonotypes were HLA-C-restricted CMV-specific TCR beta clonotypes.

This chain uses TRBV7-9 with TRBJ1-4, with unresolved D. The source is a human donor in good health (CMV status not recorded). Some clones in this sample may be carry-over from other donors' samples. Input material: PBMCs. The CDR3 reads CASSLPNEKLFF. CDR3 nucleotides: TGTGCCAGCAGCTTACCCAATGAAAAACTGTTTTTT.